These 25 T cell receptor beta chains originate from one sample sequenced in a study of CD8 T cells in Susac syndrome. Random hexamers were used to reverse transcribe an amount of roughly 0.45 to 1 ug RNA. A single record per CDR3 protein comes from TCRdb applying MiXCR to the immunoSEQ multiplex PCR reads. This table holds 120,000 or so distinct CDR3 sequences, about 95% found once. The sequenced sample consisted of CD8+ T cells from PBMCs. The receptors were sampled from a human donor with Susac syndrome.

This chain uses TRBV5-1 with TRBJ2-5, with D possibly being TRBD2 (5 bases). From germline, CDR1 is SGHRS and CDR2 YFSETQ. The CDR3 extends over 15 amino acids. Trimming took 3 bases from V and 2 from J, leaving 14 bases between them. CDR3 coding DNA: TGCGCCAGCAGCTCCCCCGAGGCGGGTCAAGAGACCCAGTACTTC. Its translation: CASSSPEAGQETQYF.

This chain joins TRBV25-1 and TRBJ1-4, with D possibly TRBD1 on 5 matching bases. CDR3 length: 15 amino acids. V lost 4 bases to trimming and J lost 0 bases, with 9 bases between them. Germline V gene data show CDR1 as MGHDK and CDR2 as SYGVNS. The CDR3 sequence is CASSAGAATNEKLFF. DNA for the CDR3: TGTGCCAGCAGTGCCGGGGCGGCAACTAATGAAAAACTGTTTTTT.

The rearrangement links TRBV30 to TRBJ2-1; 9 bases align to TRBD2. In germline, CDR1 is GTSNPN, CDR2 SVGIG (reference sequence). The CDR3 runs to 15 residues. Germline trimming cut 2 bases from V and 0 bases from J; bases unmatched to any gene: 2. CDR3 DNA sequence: TGTGCCTGGAGTCTTAGCGGGGGCTCCTACAATGAGCAGTTCTTC. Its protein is CAWSLSGGSYNEQFF.

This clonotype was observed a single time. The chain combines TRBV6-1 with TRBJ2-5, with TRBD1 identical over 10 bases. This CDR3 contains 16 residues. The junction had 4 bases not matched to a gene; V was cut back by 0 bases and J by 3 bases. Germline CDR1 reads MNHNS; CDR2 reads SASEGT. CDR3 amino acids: CASSEASGTGEETQYF. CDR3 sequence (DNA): TGTGCCAGCAGTGAAGCTTCCGGGACAGGGGAAGAGACCCAGTACTTC.

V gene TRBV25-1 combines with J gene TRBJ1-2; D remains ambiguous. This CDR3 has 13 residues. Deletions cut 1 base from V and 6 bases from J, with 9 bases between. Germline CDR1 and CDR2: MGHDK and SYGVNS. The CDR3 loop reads CASSESMGDGYTF. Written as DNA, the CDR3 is TGTGCCAGCAGTGAATCAATGGGTGATGGCTACACCTTC.

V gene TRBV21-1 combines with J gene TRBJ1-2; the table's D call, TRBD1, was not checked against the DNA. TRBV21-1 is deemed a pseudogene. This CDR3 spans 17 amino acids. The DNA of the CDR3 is TGTGCCAGCAGCACCCTAATTGGGGACAGGACTAACTATGGCTACACCTTC. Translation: CASSTLIGDRTNYGYTF.

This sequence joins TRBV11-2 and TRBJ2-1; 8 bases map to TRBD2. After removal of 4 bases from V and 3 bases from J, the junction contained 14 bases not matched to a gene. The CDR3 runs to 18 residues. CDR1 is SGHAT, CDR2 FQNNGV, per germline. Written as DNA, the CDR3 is TGTGCCAGCAGCTATGCACGGGAGGGGGGTTCCGTCTACAATGAGCAGTTCTTC. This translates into CASSYAREGGSVYNEQFF. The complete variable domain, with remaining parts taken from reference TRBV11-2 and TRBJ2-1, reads EAGVAQSPRYKIIEKRQSVAFWCNPISGHATLYWYQQILGQGPKLLIQFQNNGVVDDSQLPKDRFSAERLKGVDSTLKIQPAKLEDSAVYLCASSYAREGGSVYNEQFFGPGTRLTVL.

In DNA form, the CDR3 reads TGCAGTGCTAGAGACCGCCAGGGGTTTACCTACGAGCAGTACTTC. Translating it yields CSARDRQGFTYEQYF. This sequence joins TRBV20-1 and TRBJ2-7, with a weak D call TRBD1 (6 bases). CDR1 and CDR2 (germline): DFQATT, SNEGSKA (reference sequence). The CDR3 is 15 amino acids. With 0 bases removed from V and 2 bases from J, the gap between germline ends came to 14 bases.

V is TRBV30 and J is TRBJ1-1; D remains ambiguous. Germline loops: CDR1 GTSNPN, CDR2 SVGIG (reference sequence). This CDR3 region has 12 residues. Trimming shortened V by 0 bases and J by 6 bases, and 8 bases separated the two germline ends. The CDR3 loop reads CAWSVLSSEAFF. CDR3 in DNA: TGTGCCTGGAGTGTACTGAGTTCTGAAGCTTTCTTT. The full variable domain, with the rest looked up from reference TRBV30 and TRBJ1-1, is SQTIHQWPATLVQPVGSPLSLECTVEGTSNPNLYWYRQAAGRGLQLLFYSVGIGQISSEVPQNLSASRPQDRQFILSSKKLLLSDSGFYLCAWSVLSSEAFFGQGTRLTVV.

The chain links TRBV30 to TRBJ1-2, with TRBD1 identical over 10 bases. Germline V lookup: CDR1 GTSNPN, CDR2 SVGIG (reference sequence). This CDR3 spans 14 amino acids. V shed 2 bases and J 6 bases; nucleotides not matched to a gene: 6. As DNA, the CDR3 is TGTGCCTGGAGTCATGGACAGGGGGGGCATGGCTACACCTTC. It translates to CAWSHGQGGHGYTF.

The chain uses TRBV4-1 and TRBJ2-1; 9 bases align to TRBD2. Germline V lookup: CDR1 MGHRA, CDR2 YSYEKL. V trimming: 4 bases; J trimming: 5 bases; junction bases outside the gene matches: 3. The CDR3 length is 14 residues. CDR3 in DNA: TGCGCCAGCAGCCGAGGACTAGCGCACAATGAGCAGTTCTTC. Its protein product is CASSRGLAHNEQFF.

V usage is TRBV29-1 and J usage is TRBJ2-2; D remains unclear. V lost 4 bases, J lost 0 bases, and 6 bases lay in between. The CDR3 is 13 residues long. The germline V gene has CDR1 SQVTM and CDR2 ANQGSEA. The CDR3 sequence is CSVGQANTGELFF. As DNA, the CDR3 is TGCAGCGTTGGTCAGGCGAACACCGGGGAGCTGTTTTTT.

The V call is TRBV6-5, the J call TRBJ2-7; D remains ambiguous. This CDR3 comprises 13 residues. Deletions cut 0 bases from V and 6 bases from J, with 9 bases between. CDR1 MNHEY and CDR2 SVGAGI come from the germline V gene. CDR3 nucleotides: TGTGCCAGCAGTTACTCGACCACGGGCGAGCAGTACTTC. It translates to CASSYSTTGEQYF.

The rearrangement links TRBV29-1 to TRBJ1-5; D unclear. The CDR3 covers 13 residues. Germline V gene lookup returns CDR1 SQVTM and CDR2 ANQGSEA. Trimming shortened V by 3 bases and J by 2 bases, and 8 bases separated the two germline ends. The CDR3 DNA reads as TGCAGCGTTGATAAAGGTGGCAATCAGCCCCAGCATTTT. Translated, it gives CSVDKGGNQPQHF.

DNA of the CDR3: TGTGCCAGCAGTGCCCCGCACACGAACACTGAAGCTTTCTTT. This gives the protein CASSAPHTNTEAFF. The chain joins TRBV25-1 to TRBJ1-1; D gene ambiguous. The CDR3 sequence is 14 residues long. V was cut by 4 bases and J by 1 base, with 10 bases left in between. Germline V gene lookup returns CDR1 MGHDK and CDR2 SYGVNS. Full variable domain (remainder filled in from reference TRBV25-1 and TRBJ1-1): EADIYQTPRYLVIGTGKKITLECSQTMGHDKMYWYQQDPGMELHLIHYSYGVNSTEKGDLSSESTVSRIRTEHFPLTLESARPSHTSQYLCASSAPHTNTEAFFGQGTRLTVV.

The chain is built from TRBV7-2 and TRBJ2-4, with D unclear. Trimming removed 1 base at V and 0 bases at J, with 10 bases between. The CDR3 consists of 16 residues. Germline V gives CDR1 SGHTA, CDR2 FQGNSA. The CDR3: CASSLELALAKNIQYF. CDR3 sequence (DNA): TGTGCCAGCAGCTTAGAGCTGGCTCTAGCCAAAAACATTCAGTACTTC.

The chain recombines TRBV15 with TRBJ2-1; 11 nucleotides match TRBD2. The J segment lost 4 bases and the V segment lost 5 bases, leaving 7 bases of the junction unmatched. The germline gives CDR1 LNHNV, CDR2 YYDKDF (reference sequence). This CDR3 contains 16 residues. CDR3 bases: TGTGCCACCAGCCTGACTAGCGGGGCATCGTACAATGAGCAGTTCTTC. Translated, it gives CATSLTSGASYNEQFF.

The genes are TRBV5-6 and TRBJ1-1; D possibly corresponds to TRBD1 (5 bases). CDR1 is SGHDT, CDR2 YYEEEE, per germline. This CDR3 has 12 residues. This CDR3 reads CATGGGKTEAFF. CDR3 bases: TGTGCTACCGGGGGGGGAAAGACTGAAGCTTTCTTT. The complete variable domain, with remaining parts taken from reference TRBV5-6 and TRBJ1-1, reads DAGVTQSPTHLIKTRGQQVTLRCSPKSGHDTVSWYQQALGQGPQFIFQYYEEEERQRGNFPDRFSGHQFPNYSSELNVNALLLGDSALYLCATGGGKTEAFFGQGTRLTVV.

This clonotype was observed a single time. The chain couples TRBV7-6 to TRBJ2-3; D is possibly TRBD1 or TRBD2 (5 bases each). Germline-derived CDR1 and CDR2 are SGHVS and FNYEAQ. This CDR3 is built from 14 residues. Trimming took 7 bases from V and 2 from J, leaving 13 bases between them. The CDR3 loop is CASTPLGTTDTQYF. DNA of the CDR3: TGTGCCAGCACCCCGCTTGGGACCACAGATACGCAGTATTTT.

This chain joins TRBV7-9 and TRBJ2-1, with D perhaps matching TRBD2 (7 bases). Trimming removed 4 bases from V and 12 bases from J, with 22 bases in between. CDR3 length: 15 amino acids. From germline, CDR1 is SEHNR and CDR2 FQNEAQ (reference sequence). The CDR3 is CASSSGAGVQEGQFF. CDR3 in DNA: TGTGCCAGCAGCTCAGGGGCGGGGGTCCAGGAAGGGCAGTTCTTC.

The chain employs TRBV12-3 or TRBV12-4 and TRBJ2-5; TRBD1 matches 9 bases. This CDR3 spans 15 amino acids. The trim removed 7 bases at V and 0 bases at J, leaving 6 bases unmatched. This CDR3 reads CASTQTGGYQETQYF. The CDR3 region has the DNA TGTGCCAGCACCCAGACAGGGGGGTACCAAGAGACCCAGTACTTC.

The CDR3 DNA reads as TGTGCCTTGGACTACGACGGTGCAACTAATGAAAAACTGTTTTTT. Translation gives CALDYDGATNEKLFF. The genes are TRBV30 and TRBJ1-4; no clear D. Trimming left V 7 bases short and J 0 bases short, with 15 bases between. This CDR3 is 15 amino acids long. Per the germline V gene, CDR1 is GTSNPN and CDR2 is SVGIG (reference sequence).

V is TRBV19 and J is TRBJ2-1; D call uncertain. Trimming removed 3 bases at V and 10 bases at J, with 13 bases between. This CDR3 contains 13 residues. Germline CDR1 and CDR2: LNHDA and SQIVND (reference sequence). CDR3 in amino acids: CASSIGVGGEQFF. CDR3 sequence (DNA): TGTGCCAGTAGTATTGGGGTGGGTGGGGAGCAGTTCTTC. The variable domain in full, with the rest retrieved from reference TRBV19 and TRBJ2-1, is DGGITQSPKYLFRKEGQNVTLSCEQNLNHDAMYWYRQDPGQGLRLIYYSQIVNDFQKGDIAEGYSVSREKKESFPLTVTSAQKNPTAFYLCASSIGVGGEQFFGPGTRLTVL.

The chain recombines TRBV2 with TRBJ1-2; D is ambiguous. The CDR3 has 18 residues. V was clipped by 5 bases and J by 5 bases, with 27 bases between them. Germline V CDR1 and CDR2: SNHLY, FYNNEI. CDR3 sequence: CASSPDGSPGIFSYGYTF. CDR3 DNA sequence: TGTGCCAGCAGTCCCGACGGATCCCCTGGAATATTTTCTTATGGCTACACCTTC.

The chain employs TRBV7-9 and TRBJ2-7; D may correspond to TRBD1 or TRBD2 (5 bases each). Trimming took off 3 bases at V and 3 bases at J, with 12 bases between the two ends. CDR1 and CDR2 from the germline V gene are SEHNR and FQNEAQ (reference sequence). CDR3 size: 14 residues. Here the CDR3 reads CASSLPGRYYEQYF. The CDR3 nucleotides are TGTGCCAGCAGCTTGCCGGGACGGTACTACGAGCAGTACTTC.